This T cell receptor (beta chain) emerged from a study of blood T cells in healthy people across ages. Study details: Per every two T cells, about one barcoded beta molecule was captured by template switching.

The use of a sample-barcoded 5' primer and a J-beta primer mix characterized a second PCR of roughly 6 to 12 cycles. In TCRdb, the 5' RACE reads were re-called with MiXCR into one record per CDR3 protein. Of roughly 1.5 million distinct CDR3 sequences listed, 42% are singletons. General study results and limits: In long-lived donors, naive CD4+ cell counts and diversity exceeded those of aged donors.

The CDR3 sequence is 14 residues long. V lost 6 bases and J lost 1; bases outside the gene matches: 4. The germline V gene encodes CDR1 MNHEY and CDR2 SVGAGI. A word on this clonotype: No antigen is known for it.

This sequence joins TRBV6-5 and TRBJ1-1; 8 bases are shared with TRBD1. This TCR was recovered from a woman aged 18-29 years in good health. Sequenced: blood. The CDR3 region has the DNA TGTGCCAGCAGGGATGGGACAGGGAACACTGAAGCTTTCTTT. This translates into CASRDGTGNTEAFF.